The next 7 T cell receptor beta chains were all read from a single sample in a study of blood T cell repertoires in COVID-19. Assay used: immunoSEQ multiplex PCR; TCRdb lists only in-frame clones, some missing. The sample has roughly 70,000 clones; approximately 90% are singletons. Input material: peripheral blood. The receptors originated from an older woman with active COVID-19.

The J gene is TRBJ1-5, the V gene TRBV24-1; D is ambiguous. Germline V gene data show CDR1 as KGHDR and CDR2 as SFDVKD. The length of the CDR3 is 16 residues. V lost 4 bases and J 6 bases, leaving 18 bases between the germline ends. CDR3 loop: CATSDTGSGFGQPQHF. CDR3 nucleotide sequence: TGTGCCACCAGTGACACCGGGTCGGGTTTCGGTCAGCCCCAGCATTTT.

The rearrangement uses TRBV7-9 and TRBJ2-3; 7 bases line up with TRBD1. The V segment lost 11 bases and the J segment 0 bases; nucleotides outside the gene matches: 14. Looked up from germline, CDR1 is SEHNR and CDR2 is FQNEAQ (reference sequence). This CDR3 contains 16 residues. The CDR3 here is CAGSWPATGSTDTQYF. The DNA for the CDR3 is TGTGCCGGTAGCTGGCCGGCGACAGGGAGCACAGATACGCAGTATTTT. Full variable domain (missing parts from reference TRBV7-9 and TRBJ2-3): DTGVSQNPRHKITKRGQNVTFRCDPISEHNRLYWYRQTLGQGPEFLTYFQNEAQLEKSRLLSDRFSAERPKGSFSTLEIQRTEQGDSAMYLCAGSWPATGSTDTQYFGPGTRLTVL.

The V call is TRBV15, the J call TRBJ2-2, with TRBD1 as a possible D gene (6 bases). The V end lost 4 bases, the J end lost 2 bases, and 14 bases lay between the germline ends. Germline V lookup: CDR1 LNHNV, CDR2 YYDKDF (reference sequence). There are 16 residues in the CDR3. The CDR3 reads CATSISGHLNTGELFF. The CDR3 nucleotides read TGTGCCACCAGCATATCGGGACACCTTAACACCGGGGAGCTGTTTTTT.

CDR3 amino acids: CASSSRINNEQFF. The CDR3 DNA reads TGCGCCAGCAGCTCGAGGATAAACAATGAGCAGTTCTTC. The chain couples TRBV5-1 to TRBJ2-1; no definite D call. The CDR3 runs 13 residues. V gave up 3 bases and J gave up 5 bases, with 9 bases separating them. Germline V gene data show CDR1 as SGHRS and CDR2 as YFSETQ.

The CDR3 spells CASSLTHGSYEQYF. CDR3 sequence (DNA): TGTGCCAGCAGCTTAACCCACGGTTCCTACGAGCAGTACTTC. The J gene is TRBJ2-7, the V gene TRBV7-7; no reliable D call. This CDR3 has 14 amino acids. The germline V gene encodes CDR1 SSHAT and CDR2 FNYEAQ (reference sequence). Trimming cost V 2 bases and J 1 base, with 9 bases left between them.

The chain links TRBV2 to TRBJ2-4, with a weak D call TRBD2 (6 bases). V gave up 1 base and J gave up 0 bases, with 16 bases separating them. Germline V gene data show CDR1 as SNHLY and CDR2 as FYNNEI. The CDR3 is 18 amino acids. The CDR3 region has the DNA TGTGCCAGCAGTGAAGGGAGGGGACGGGAAGGAGCCAAAAACATTCAGTACTTC. Protein: CASSEGRGREGAKNIQYF.

The V gene is TRBV24-1, the J gene TRBJ2-1; 12 bases are a match to TRBD2. V dropped 4 bases and J dropped 7; count of bases not matched to a gene: 7. CDR1 and CDR2 (germline): KGHDR, SFDVKD. The CDR3 consists of 16 residues. Written as DNA, the CDR3 is TGTGCCACCAGTGAAACTAGCGGGAGGCCCGCTAATGAGCAGTTCTTC. This encodes CATSETSGRPANEQFF.